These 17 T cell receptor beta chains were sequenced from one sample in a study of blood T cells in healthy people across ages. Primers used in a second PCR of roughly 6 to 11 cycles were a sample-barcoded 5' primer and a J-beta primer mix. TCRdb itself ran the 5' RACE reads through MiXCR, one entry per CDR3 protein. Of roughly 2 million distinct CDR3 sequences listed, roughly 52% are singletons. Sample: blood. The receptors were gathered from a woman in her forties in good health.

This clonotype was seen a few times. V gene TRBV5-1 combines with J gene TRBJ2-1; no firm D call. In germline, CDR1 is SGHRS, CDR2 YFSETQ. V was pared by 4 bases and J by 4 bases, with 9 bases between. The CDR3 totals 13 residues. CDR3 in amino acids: CASSRVGYNEQFF. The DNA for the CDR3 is TGCGCCAGCAGCCGGGTAGGATACAATGAGCAGTTCTTC.

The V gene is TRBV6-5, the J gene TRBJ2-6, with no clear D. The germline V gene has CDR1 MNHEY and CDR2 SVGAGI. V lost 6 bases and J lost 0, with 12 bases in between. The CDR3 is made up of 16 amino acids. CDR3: CASRARRVSGANVLTF. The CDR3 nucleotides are TGTGCCAGCAGGGCACGGAGAGTCTCTGGGGCCAACGTCCTGACTTTC.

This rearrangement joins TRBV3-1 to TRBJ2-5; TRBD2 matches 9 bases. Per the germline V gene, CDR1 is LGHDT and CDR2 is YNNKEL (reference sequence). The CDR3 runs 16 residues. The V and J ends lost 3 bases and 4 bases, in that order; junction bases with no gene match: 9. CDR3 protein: CASSHHLAGNLETQYF. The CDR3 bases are TGTGCCAGCAGCCATCACCTAGCGGGGAACCTAGAGACCCAGTACTTC.

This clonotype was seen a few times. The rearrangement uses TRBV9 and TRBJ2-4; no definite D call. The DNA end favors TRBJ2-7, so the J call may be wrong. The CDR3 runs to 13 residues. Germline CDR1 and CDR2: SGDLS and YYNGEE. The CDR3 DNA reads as TGTGCCAGCAGCGTATCGGAGTACTACGAGCAGTACTTC. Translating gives CASSVSEYYEQYF.

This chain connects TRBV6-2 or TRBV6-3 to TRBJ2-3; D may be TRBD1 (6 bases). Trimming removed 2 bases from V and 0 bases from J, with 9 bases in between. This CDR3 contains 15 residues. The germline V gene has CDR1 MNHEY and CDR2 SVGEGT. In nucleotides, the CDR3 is TGTGCCAGCAGTTACGCAGGGGCCAGCACAGATACGCAGTATTTT. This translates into CASSYAGASTDTQYF.

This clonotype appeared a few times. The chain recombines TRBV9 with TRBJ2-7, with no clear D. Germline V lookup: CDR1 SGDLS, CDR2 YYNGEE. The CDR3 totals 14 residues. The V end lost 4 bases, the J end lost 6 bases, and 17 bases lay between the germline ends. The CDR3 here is CASSSVGSRGEQYF. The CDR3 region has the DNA TGTGCCAGCAGCTCAGTGGGTTCCCGAGGCGAGCAGTACTTC.

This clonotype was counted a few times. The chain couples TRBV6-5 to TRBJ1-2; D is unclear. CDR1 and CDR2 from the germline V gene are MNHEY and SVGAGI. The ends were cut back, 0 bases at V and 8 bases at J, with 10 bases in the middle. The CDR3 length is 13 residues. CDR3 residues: CASSYSQRAGYTF. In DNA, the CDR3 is TGTGCCAGCAGTTACTCGCAGCGAGCGGGCTACACCTTC.

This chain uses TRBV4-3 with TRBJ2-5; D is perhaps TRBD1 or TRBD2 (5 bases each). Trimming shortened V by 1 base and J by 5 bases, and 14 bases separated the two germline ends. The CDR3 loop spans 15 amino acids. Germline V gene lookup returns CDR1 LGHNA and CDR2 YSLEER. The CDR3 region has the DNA TGCGCCAGCAGCCAAGCGTACGGGGCCCCGGAGACCCAGTACTTC. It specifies CASSQAYGAPETQYF.

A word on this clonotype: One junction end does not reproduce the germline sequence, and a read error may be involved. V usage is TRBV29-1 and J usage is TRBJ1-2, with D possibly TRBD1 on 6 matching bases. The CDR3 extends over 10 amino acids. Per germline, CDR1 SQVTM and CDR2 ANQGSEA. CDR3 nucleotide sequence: TGCAACGTTGAAGGCCAGGGGTACACCTTC. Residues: CNVEGQGYTF.

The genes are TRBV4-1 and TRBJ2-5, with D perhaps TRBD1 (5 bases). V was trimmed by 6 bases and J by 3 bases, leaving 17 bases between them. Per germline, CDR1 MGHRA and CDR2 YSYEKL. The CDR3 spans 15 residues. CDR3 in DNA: TGCGCCAGCAGTCGAACTGAACTGGACAAAGAGACCCAGTACTTC. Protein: CASSRTELDKETQYF.

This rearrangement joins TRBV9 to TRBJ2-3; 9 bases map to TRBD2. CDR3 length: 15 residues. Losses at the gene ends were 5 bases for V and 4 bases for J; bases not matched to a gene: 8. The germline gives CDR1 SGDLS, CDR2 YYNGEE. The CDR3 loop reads CASRAGSGGADTQYF. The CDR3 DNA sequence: TGTGCCAGCAGGGCGGGTAGCGGGGGTGCAGATACGCAGTATTTT.

The CDR3 bases are TGCAGCGTTGAAAGGGACACCAACTACGAGCAGTACTTC. It translates to CSVERDTNYEQYF. The J gene is TRBJ2-7, the V gene TRBV29-1; a weak D match, TRBD1 (6 bases). Trimming removed 2 bases from V and 3 bases from J, with 11 bases in between. CDR1 and CDR2 from the germline V gene are SQVTM and ANQGSEA. CDR3 length equals 13 residues.

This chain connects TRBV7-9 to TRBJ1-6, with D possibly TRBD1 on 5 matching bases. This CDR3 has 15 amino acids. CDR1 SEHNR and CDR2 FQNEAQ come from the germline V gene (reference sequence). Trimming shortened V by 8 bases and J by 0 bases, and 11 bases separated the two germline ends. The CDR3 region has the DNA TGTGCCAGCGGCCTGGGGGGCTCCTATAATTCACCCCTCCACTTT. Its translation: CASGLGGSYNSPLHF. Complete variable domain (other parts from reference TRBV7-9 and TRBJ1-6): DTGVSQNPRHKITKRGQNVTFRCDPISEHNRLYWYRQTLGQGPEFLTYFQNEAQLEKSRLLSDRFSAERPKGSFSTLEIQRTEQGDSAMYLCASGLGGSYNSPLHFGNGTRLTVT.

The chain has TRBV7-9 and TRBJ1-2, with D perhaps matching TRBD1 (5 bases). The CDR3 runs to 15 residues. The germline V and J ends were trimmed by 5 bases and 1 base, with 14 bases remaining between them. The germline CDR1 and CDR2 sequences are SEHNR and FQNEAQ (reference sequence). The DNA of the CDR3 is TGTGCCAGCAGCCCCCGGGGCGAGATTAACTATGGCTACACCTTC. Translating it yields CASSPRGEINYGYTF.

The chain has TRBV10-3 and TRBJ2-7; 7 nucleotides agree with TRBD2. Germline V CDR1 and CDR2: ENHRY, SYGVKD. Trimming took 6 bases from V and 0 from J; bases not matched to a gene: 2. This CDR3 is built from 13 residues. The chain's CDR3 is CAIRGGGSYEQYF. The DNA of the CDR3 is TGTGCCATCAGGGGGGGGGGCTCCTACGAGCAGTACTTC.

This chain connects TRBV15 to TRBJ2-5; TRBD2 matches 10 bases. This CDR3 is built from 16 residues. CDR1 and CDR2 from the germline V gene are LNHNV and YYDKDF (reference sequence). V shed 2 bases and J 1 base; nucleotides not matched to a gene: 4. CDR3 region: CATSRPGLAAQETQYF. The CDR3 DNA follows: TGTGCCACCAGCAGACCCGGACTAGCGGCCCAAGAGACCCAGTACTTC.

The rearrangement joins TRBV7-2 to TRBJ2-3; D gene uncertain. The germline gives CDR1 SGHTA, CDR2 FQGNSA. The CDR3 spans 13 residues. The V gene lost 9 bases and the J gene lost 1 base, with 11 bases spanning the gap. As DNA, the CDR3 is TGTGCCAGTTCGGAAGAGGGCACAGATACGCAGTATTTT. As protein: CASSEEGTDTQYF.